Here is one T cell receptor (beta chain) with its context. This entry is derived from a study of control samples from healthy donors and cancer patients. Profiled with immunoSEQ multiplex PCR; TCRdb holds only in-frame clones, not every one. The top ten hold over 1.3% of the sample, which has around 94,000 clones, 80% to 95% seen once. Germline CDR1 reads MNHNY; CDR2 reads SVGAGI (reference sequence). The V end lost 6 bases, the J end lost 1 base, and 9 bases lay between the germline ends. This CDR3 is built from 13 residues. This TCR was recovered from a woman aged 30 to 39 in good health. The sequenced material came from blood. The chain recombines TRBV6-6 with TRBJ1-1; D is possibly TRBD1 (5 bases). CDR3 protein: CASSPGQNTEAFF. Written as DNA, the CDR3 is TGTGCCAGCAGCCCCGGACAGAACACTGAAGCTTTCTTT.